A single sample is the source of the 32 T cell receptor beta chains below, sequenced in a study of somatic mutations in cytotoxic T cells in rheumatoid arthritis. TCRdb's table, derived via immunoSEQ multiplex PCR, lists solely in-frame clones and lacks some. Seen here are more than 15,000 clones, over 65% observed once, and the top ten hold about 5.7%. Sequencing was performed on CD8+ T cells sorted from blood. These receptors were collected from a man aged 60 to 75 in good health.

This CDR3 reads CASSQDSGGSGYEQYF. In nucleotides, the CDR3 is TGCGCCAGCAGCCAAGATAGTGGGGGTAGCGGGTACGAGCAGTACTTC. The chain recombines TRBV4-3 with TRBJ2-5, with 7 bases that match TRBD2. The end of the DNA is better explained by TRBJ2-7, so the J call may be wrong. The length of the CDR3 is 16 residues. Germline loops: CDR1 LGHNA, CDR2 YSLEER.

This clone was recorded a few times. This chain joins TRBV2 and TRBJ2-3, with 11 bases that match TRBD2. Germline V gene lookup returns CDR1 SNHLY and CDR2 FYNNEI. V trimming: 0 bases; J trimming: 5 bases; junction bases outside the gene matches: 1. The CDR3 has 15 residues. The CDR3 sequence is CASSEAGLAEDTQYF. The CDR3 bases are TGTGCCAGCAGTGAAGCGGGACTAGCGGAAGATACGCAGTATTTT.

This clone was counted only a few times. V is TRBV6-4 and J is TRBJ2-3; 11 nucleotides line up with TRBD2. This CDR3 spans 15 amino acids. V lost 0 bases, J lost 6 bases, and 2 bases stayed unmatched. Germline V gene lookup returns CDR1 MRHNA and CDR2 SNTAGT. CDR3 DNA: TGTGCCAGCAGTGACTCTAGCGGGGGGGCCGATACGCAGTATTTT. It codes for CASSDSSGGADTQYF.

The chain is built from TRBV11-2 and TRBJ2-6; no clear D. CDR1 and CDR2 from the germline V gene are SGHAT and FQNNGV. Trimming cost V 4 bases and J 0 bases, with 7 bases left between them. This CDR3 has 15 residues. This CDR3 is CASSSLSSGANVLTF. The CDR3 nucleotides are TGTGCCAGCAGCTCCCTGAGCTCTGGGGCCAACGTCCTGACTTTC.

This chain connects TRBV5-4 to TRBJ1-4, with 8 positions matching TRBD1. The CDR3 totals 14 residues. The V segment lost 4 bases and the J segment 8 bases; nucleotides outside the gene matches: 7. Germline V gene lookup returns CDR1 SGHNT and CDR2 YYREEE (reference sequence). The CDR3 DNA is TGTGCCAGCAGCCTGGACCAGGGGGCGGAAAAACTGTTTTTT. As protein: CASSLDQGAEKLFF.

This clone has only a few counts. This chain connects TRBV2 to TRBJ2-7; no firm D call. There are 20 residues in the CDR3. CDR1 is SNHLY and CDR2 is FYNNEI in the germline V gene. V was shortened by 4 bases and J by 2 bases, with 30 bases between the two germline ends. The CDR3 loop is CASSGSENPDVLRITYEQYF. CDR3 coding DNA: TGTGCCAGCAGTGGCAGCGAGAACCCTGACGTGCTGCGAATCACCTACGAGCAGTACTTC.

The chain is built from TRBV4-1 and TRBJ1-4; 8 bases line up with TRBD1. Germline CDR1 MGHRA, CDR2 YSYEKL. The CDR3 spans 16 residues. V gave up 0 bases and J gave up 10 bases; unmatched junction bases: 10. The chain's CDR3 is CASSQDVWTGKGKLFF. The CDR3 DNA reads as TGCGCCAGCAGCCAAGACGTTTGGACAGGGAAGGGAAAACTGTTTTTT.

V usage is TRBV7-3 and J usage is TRBJ1-2; a possible D gene is TRBD1 (6 bases). V was trimmed by 2 bases and J by 7 bases, leaving 11 bases between them. The CDR3 loop spans 13 amino acids. Germline V lookup: CDR1 SGHTA, CDR2 FQGTGA. CDR3 sequence (DNA): TGTGCCAGCAGCTTAGGGGGGGGCTCTGGCTACACCTTC. It codes for CASSLGGGSGYTF.

This clone is medium-sized. The chain recombines TRBV7-9 with TRBJ2-3; D is undetermined. Per germline, CDR1 SEHNR and CDR2 FQNEAQ (reference sequence). The CDR3 is 14 residues long. V lost 1 base and J lost 0, with 5 bases in between. The chain's CDR3 is CASSLVDSTDTQYF. The CDR3 region has the DNA TGTGCCAGCAGCTTAGTAGATAGCACAGATACGCAGTATTTT.

This clone occurred once. This chain joins TRBV27 and TRBJ1-2; D is unresolved. The CDR3 loop spans 14 amino acids. Germline-derived CDR1 and CDR2 are MNHEY and SMNVEV (reference sequence). Trimming shortened V by 5 bases and J by 5 bases, and 15 bases separated the two germline ends. This CDR3 is CASSTRWGDYGYTF. CDR3 nucleotide sequence: TGTGCCAGCAGTACGAGATGGGGAGATTATGGCTACACCTTC.

The count of this clone is one. V is TRBV2 and J is TRBJ2-5; 7 bases are shared with TRBD2. J was trimmed by 1 base and V by 3 bases; bases with no gene match: 5. Germline V CDR1 and CDR2: SNHLY, FYNNEI. The CDR3 extends over 15 amino acids. The CDR3 sequence: CASSDQRDRQETQYF. In nucleotides, the CDR3 is TGTGCCAGCAGTGATCAGCGGGACCGCCAAGAGACCCAGTACTTC. Looking up the rest from reference TRBV2 and TRBJ2-5 gives the full variable domain: EPEVTQTPSHQVTQMGQEVILRCVPISNHLYFYWYRQILGQKVEFLVSFYNNEISEKSEIFDDQFSVERPDGSNFTLKIRSTKLEDSAMYFCASSDQRDRQETQYFGPGTRLLVL.

This chain links TRBV19 with TRBJ2-3; D is possibly TRBD2 (5 bases). Germline V gene data show CDR1 as LNHDA and CDR2 as SQIVND (reference sequence). V lost 6 bases and J lost 2, with 9 bases in between. The CDR3 runs to 13 residues. The CDR3 DNA follows: TGTGCCAGTAGCGGAGGAGCCACAGATACGCAGTATTTT. It yields the protein CASSGGATDTQYF.

The chain has TRBV28 and TRBJ2-5; a weak D match, TRBD1 (6 bases). Trimming removed 7 bases from V and 4 bases from J, with 13 bases in between. The germline V gene has CDR1 MDHEN and CDR2 SYDVKM. This CDR3 comprises 13 residues. The CDR3 nucleotides are TGTGCCAGCATGTCTAGGGACACAGAGACCCAGTACTTC. It codes for CASMSRDTETQYF. Looking up the rest from reference TRBV28 and TRBJ2-5 gives the full variable domain: DVKVTQSSRYLVKRTGEKVFLECVQDMDHENMFWYRQDPGLGLRLIYFSYDVKMKEKGDIPEGYSVSREKKERFSLILESASTNQTSMYLCASMSRDTETQYFGPGTRLLVL.

The chain uses TRBV7-6 and TRBJ1-1, with 7 bases lining up with TRBD1. Germline CDR1 reads SGHVS; CDR2 reads FNYEAQ. Losses at the gene ends were 1 base for V and 3 bases for J; bases not matched to a gene: 11. The CDR3 runs 17 residues. CDR3 in DNA: TGTGCCAGCAGCTTAGTAGAGGGGGCGACAGGGCACACTGAAGCTTTCTTT. Its protein is CASSLVEGATGHTEAFF.

Judged by abundance, this clone is medium-sized. J is TRBJ2-7 and V is TRBV7-9; 7 bases line up with TRBD1. This CDR3 region has 14 residues. Looked up from germline, CDR1 is SEHNR and CDR2 is FQNEAQ (reference sequence). V gave up 4 bases and J gave up 5 bases; unmatched junction bases: 8. DNA for the CDR3: TGTGCCAGCAGCTATCCGGGACAGCCCCACGAGCAGTACTTC. Its translation is CASSYPGQPHEQYF. Looking up the rest from reference TRBV7-9 and TRBJ2-7 gives the full variable domain: DTGVSQNPRHKITKRGQNVTFRCDPISEHNRLYWYRQTLGQGPEFLTYFQNEAQLEKSRLLSDRFSAERPKGSFSTLEIQRTEQGDSAMYLCASSYPGQPHEQYFGPGTRLTVT.

The chain recombines TRBV6-5 with TRBJ2-2; weak D call: TRBD1 (6 bases). Germline values: CDR1 MNHEY, CDR2 SVGAGI. The CDR3 is made up of 13 amino acids. The V end lost 6 bases, the J end lost 6 bases, and 11 bases lay between the germline ends. CDR3 sequence: CASSPTGPGELFF. Written as DNA, the CDR3 is TGTGCCAGCAGCCCTACAGGGCCCGGGGAGCTGTTTTTT.

The chain employs TRBV19 and TRBJ2-2; 9 bases map to TRBD1. Germline V CDR1 and CDR2: LNHDA, SQIVND (reference sequence). The V and J ends lost 6 bases and 5 bases, in that order; junction bases with no gene match: 10. The CDR3 consists of 16 residues. CDR3 bases: TGTGCCAGTAGGGACCCCCACAGGGGGCGAACCGGGGAGCTGTTTTTT. Amino acids: CASRDPHRGRTGELFF.

The V gene is TRBV2, the J gene TRBJ2-2; the D gene is possibly TRBD2 (6 bases). V shed 7 bases and J shed 0 bases, with 15 bases lying between them. The CDR3 contains 16 residues. Germline-derived CDR1 and CDR2 are SNHLY and FYNNEI. The CDR3 DNA reads as TGTGCCAGCACGTCCGAGGTAGCGGCGAACACCGGGGAGCTGTTTTTT. As protein: CASTSEVAANTGELFF.

The V and J genes are TRBV19 and TRBJ2-7; no clear D gene. The CDR3 totals 15 residues. CDR1 LNHDA and CDR2 SQIVND come from the germline V gene (reference sequence). The germline V and J ends were trimmed by 6 bases and 1 base, with 16 bases remaining between them. CDR3 loop: CASRQRGFRSYEQYF. CDR3 in DNA: TGTGCCAGTAGGCAACGTGGCTTCCGATCCTACGAGCAGTACTTC.

This CDR3 is CASSLTADTQYF. For the CDR3, the DNA is TGTGCCAGCAGCTTAACAGCGGATACGCAGTATTTT. The V gene is TRBV7-3, the J gene TRBJ2-3; D is undetermined. The germline CDR1 and CDR2 sequences are SGHTA and FQGTGA. Deletions cut 0 bases from V and 6 bases from J, with 4 bases between. The CDR3 consists of 12 residues.

The table lists this clone with a few counts. V and J are TRBV27 and TRBJ1-2, with a tentative D call TRBD1 (6 bases). The CDR3 runs to 14 residues. Germline-derived CDR1 and CDR2 are MNHEY and SMNVEV (reference sequence). V was clipped by 5 bases and J by 2 bases, with 12 bases between them. The CDR3 loop is CASSRQGQNYGYTF. In DNA form, the CDR3 reads TGTGCCAGCAGTAGACAAGGACAGAACTATGGCTACACCTTC.

The rearrangement joins TRBV15 to TRBJ2-7; perhaps TRBD2 as D (5 bases). The CDR3 consists of 14 residues. The V end lost 4 bases, the J end lost 0 bases, and 10 bases lay between the germline ends. Looked up from germline, CDR1 is LNHNV and CDR2 is YYDKDF (reference sequence). The CDR3 nucleotides read TGTGCCACCAGCATGGGAGTACCCTCCTACGAGCAGTACTTC. Encoded protein: CATSMGVPSYEQYF.

A remark on this clone: The junction shows a germline mismatch at one end, possibly a read error. Other DNA sequences in the sample encode the same CDR3. V usage is TRBV6-5 and J usage is TRBJ1-6; 8 positions match TRBD1. The germline V gene encodes CDR1 MNHEY and CDR2 SVGAGI. There are 16 residues in the CDR3. CDR3 sequence (DNA): TGTGCCAGCAGTTACGGACAGGGAAGACGGAATTCGCCCCTCCACTTT. Encoded protein: CASSYGQGRRNSPLHF.

CDR3 residues: CSATLAGTYEQYF. CDR3 in DNA: TGCAGCGCCACGCTAGCGGGGACCTACGAGCAGTACTTC. The V call is TRBV29-1, the J call TRBJ2-7; TRBD2 matches 9 bases. Germline V gene sequence: CDR1 SQVTM, CDR2 ANQGSEA. The CDR3 is 13 amino acids. Unmatched junction bases numbered 6, after V lost 7 bases and J lost 2 bases.

The chain joins TRBV12-5 to TRBJ2-5, with D perhaps matching TRBD1 (6 bases). This CDR3 spans 15 amino acids. In germline, CDR1 is LGHNT, CDR2 FRNRAP. V was clipped by 4 bases and J by 5 bases, with 17 bases between them. CDR3 sequence: CASGSSLRGRETQYF. Here the CDR3 DNA reads TGTGCTAGTGGTTCAAGCCTCAGGGGACGGGAGACCCAGTACTTC. Filled out from reference TRBV12-5 and TRBJ2-5, the complete variable domain reads DARVTQTPRHKVTEMGQEVTMRCQPILGHNTVFWYRQTMMQGLELLAYFRNRAPLDDSGMPKDRFSAEMPDATLATLKIQPSEPRDSAVYFCASGSSLRGRETQYFGPGTRLLVL.

This clone was seen a handful of times. The J gene is TRBJ2-5, the V gene TRBV21-1; TRBD1 reflects the table's D call only, with no check against the DNA. TRBV21-1 is listed as a pseudogene. The CDR3 extends over 19 amino acids. The CDR3 reads CASSPEGQVLPGRQETQYF. For the CDR3, the DNA is TGTGCCAGCAGCCCCGAAGGACAGGTCCTCCCCGGACGCCAAGAGACCCAGTACTTC.

This clone has only a few counts. The genes are TRBV5-6 and TRBJ2-2, with D perhaps matching TRBD1 (6 bases). V lost 3 bases and J 7 bases, leaving 13 bases between the germline ends. The CDR3 length is 14 residues. In germline, CDR1 is SGHDT, CDR2 YYEEEE. The CDR3 sequence: CASSSLQGDGELFF. The CDR3, as DNA: TGTGCCAGCAGCTCCTTACAGGGCGACGGGGAGCTGTTTTTT.

In DNA, the CDR3 is TGTGCCAGCAGTGATAGGTGGGCGGGGGCCAGCACAGATACGCAGTATTTT. Translated, it gives CASSDRWAGASTDTQYF. This chain joins TRBV2 and TRBJ2-3; TRBD2 might be the D (7 bases). The CDR3 sequence is 17 residues long. V lost 3 bases and J lost 0, with 16 bases in between. CDR1 and CDR2 from the germline V gene are SNHLY and FYNNEI.

This clone appeared a few times. The chain recombines TRBV4-1 with TRBJ2-7; 12 nucleotides agree with TRBD2. This CDR3 has 15 amino acids. V gave up 2 bases and J gave up 4 bases; unmatched junction bases: 3. CDR1 and CDR2 from the germline V gene are MGHRA and YSYEKL. DNA for the CDR3: TGCGCCAGCAGCCAAAGACTAGCGGGAGTATACGAGCAGTACTTC. Encoded protein: CASSQRLAGVYEQYF.

V and J are TRBV5-6 and TRBJ2-7; D might be TRBD1 (6 bases). Deletions cut 6 bases from V and 7 bases from J, with 14 bases between. CDR1 and CDR2 (germline): SGHDT, YYEEEE. The CDR3 totals 12 residues. This chain's CDR3 is CASKSRGGEQYF. For the CDR3, the DNA is TGTGCCAGCAAAAGCAGGGGTGGTGAGCAGTACTTC.

The V and J genes are TRBV7-9 and TRBJ2-7; 13 bases align to TRBD2. The germline CDR1 and CDR2 sequences are SEHNR and FQNEAQ (reference sequence). The junction had 4 bases not matched to a gene; V was cut back by 5 bases and J by 3 bases. The CDR3 has 15 residues. The DNA of the CDR3 is TGTGCCAGCAGCCATGGACTAGCGGGGGTCTACGAGCAGTACTTC. Protein product: CASSHGLAGVYEQYF.

The rearrangement joins TRBV21-1 to TRBJ1-5. TRBV21-1 counts as a pseudogene. The CDR3 loop spans 11 amino acids. In DNA, the CDR3 is TGTGCCAGCTCCCTACGGCAGCCCCAGCATTTT. This gives the protein CASSLRQPQHF.